A selection of T cell receptor beta chains follows, all from one sample in a study of identical twins. TCRdb re-analysed the 5' RACE reads in MiXCR, keeping a single row per CDR3 protein. The sample lists some 1,700,000 distinct CDR3 sequences, around 33% occurring once. The sample consisted of cord blood. These receptors all stem from a newborn girl in good health. CDR3s include the opening cysteine and the closing phenylalanine or tryptophan. Each record gives: J gene, V gene, D gene, clone size, CDR3 DNA, CDR3 protein. The D gene is left open where the match is weak. Expanded clones get a size class; other rows say once, few or many, or leave the size out.

>TRBJ2-5|TRBV4-1|TRBD2|NA
TGCGCCAGCAGCCAAGAAGGGACTAACCAAGAGACCCAGTACTTC
CASSQEGTNQETQYF
>TRBJ2-6|TRBV6-2/TRBV6-3|NA|many
TGTGCCAGCAGTTACTCGATGGTGGTCTCTGGGGCCAACGTCCTGACTTTC
CASSYSMVVSGANVLTF
>TRBJ2-7|TRBV24-1|NA|NA
TGTGCCACCGGGGTAAGGGTAGCGCCATTCTACGAGCAGTACTTC
CATGVRVAPFYEQYF
>TRBJ2-3|TRBV9|TRBD1|few
TGTGCCAGCAGCCCCTGGACAGGCTTTAGCACAGATACGCAGTATTTT
CASSPWTGFSTDTQYF
>TRBJ2-1|TRBV7-8|NA|NA
TGTGCCAGCAGCTTAACGGGCAGGGGAAGAAGAAATGAGCAGTTCTTC
CASSLTGRGRRNEQFF
>TRBJ2-3|TRBV9|TRBD2|NA
TGTGCCAGCAGCGAGGGACTAGCGGGGGGTGGGCAGTATTTT
CASSEGLAGGGQYF
>TRBJ2-7|TRBV28|NA|many
TGTGCCAGCAGCCGGCTTGTTCACGAGCAGTACTTC
CASSRLVHEQYF
>TRBJ2-7|TRBV5-1|NA|NA
TGCGCCAGCAGCCCCACGAGCATGACGTACGAGCAGTACTTC
CASSPTSMTYEQYF
>TRBJ1-1|TRBV27|NA|NA
TGTGCCAGCAGTGTATATGACGGCCGGAGGGCTTTCTTT
CASSVYDGRRAFF
>TRBJ1-2|TRBV30|NA|few
TGTGCCTGGAATCCTGAGCGAATGATACCGAGGGGCTACACCTTC
CAWNPERMIPRGYTF
>TRBJ2-7|TRBV20-1|TRBD1|few
TGCAGCTTACAGGGGGCGCAGGAGCAGTACTTC
CSLQGAQEQYF
>TRBJ2-7|TRBV20-1|NA|NA
TGCAGTGCTAGAGATGGAGGATTCTCTGGGGTCTACGAGCAGTACTTC
CSARDGGFSGVYEQYF
>TRBJ1-2|TRBV7-6|NA|NA
TGTGCCAGCAGCTTAGGAGCCCTTAACTATGGCTACACCTTC
CASSLGALNYGYTF
>TRBJ1-2|TRBV12-3/TRBV12-4|NA|many
TGTGCCAGCAGACAAAGTTATGGCTACACCTTC
CASRQSYGYTF
>TRBJ1-2|TRBV4-1|TRBD1|many
TGCGCCAGCAGCCAAGGGGACAGGGTTTATGGCTACACCTTC
CASSQGDRVYGYTF
>TRBJ1-1|TRBV14|NA|few
TGTGCCAGCAGCCAAGGGGGGTATTCGGTGGGAAACACTGAAGCTTTCTTT
CASSQGGYSVGNTEAFF
>TRBJ2-1|TRBV20-1|NA|few
TGCAGTGCTAGAGGGAGAGCGAATGAGCAGTTCTTC
CSARGRANEQFF
>TRBJ2-5|TRBV5-1|TRBD2|NA
TGCGCCAGCAGCTCCGGACTAGTCTTGAAGACCCAGTACTTC
CASSSGLVLKTQYF
>TRBJ1-5|TRBV6-1|NA|NA
TGTGCCAGCAGGACGTCCGGGGGGCCCCAGCATTTT
CASRTSGGPQHF
>TRBJ2-3|TRBV5-6|TRBD2|NA
TGTGCCACCCTCGAGCGGGGGGTCGTCACAGATACGCAGTATTTT
CATLERGVVTDTQYF
>TRBJ2-3|TRBV7-9|TRBD2|NA
TGTGCCAGCAGCTTAGGTTTTCGTTTCGGGGGGGAAAGCACAGATACGCAGTATTTT
CASSLGFRFGGESTDTQYF
>TRBJ2-7|TRBV20-1|TRBD1|few
TGCAGTGCTAGCCCCTTCGACAGGGTGGGACGCGAGCAGTACTTC
CSASPFDRVGREQYF
>TRBJ2-5|TRBV6-1|NA|NA
TGTGCCAGCAGCTCGGGACCCCTACAAGAGACCCAGTACTTC
CASSSGPLQETQYF
>TRBJ2-7|TRBV4-2|TRBD2|NA
TGTGCCAGCAGCCAAGATCCGACTAGCGGGATCAGCTCCTACGAGCAGTACTTC
CASSQDPTSGISSYEQYF
>TRBJ1-6|TRBV12-3/TRBV12-4|TRBD1|NA
TGTGCCAGCAGACCGGGACAGGGGCGGTATAATTCACCCCTCCACTTT
CASRPGQGRYNSPLHF
>TRBJ1-3|TRBV6-6|TRBD1|NA
TGTGCCAGCAGGGACAGGGAATCTGGAAACACCATATATTTT
CASRDRESGNTIYF
>TRBJ2-5|TRBV20-1|TRBD1|NA
TGCAGTGCTTCCGGGACAGGTCAGACCCAGTACTTC
CSASGTGQTQYF